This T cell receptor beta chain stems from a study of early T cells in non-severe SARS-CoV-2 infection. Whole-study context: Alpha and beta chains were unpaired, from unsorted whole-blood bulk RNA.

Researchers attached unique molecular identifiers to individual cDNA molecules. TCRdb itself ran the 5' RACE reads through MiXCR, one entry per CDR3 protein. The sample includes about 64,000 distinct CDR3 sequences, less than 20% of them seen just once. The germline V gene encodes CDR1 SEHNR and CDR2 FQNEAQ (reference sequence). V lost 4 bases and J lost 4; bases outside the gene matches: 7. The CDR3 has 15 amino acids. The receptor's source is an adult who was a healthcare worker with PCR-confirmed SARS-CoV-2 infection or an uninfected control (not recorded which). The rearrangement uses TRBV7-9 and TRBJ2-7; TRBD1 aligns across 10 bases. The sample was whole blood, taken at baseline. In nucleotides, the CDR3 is TGTGCCAGCAGCTGGGCTGACAGGGGGCCTTACGAGCAGTACTTC. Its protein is CASSWADRGPYEQYF. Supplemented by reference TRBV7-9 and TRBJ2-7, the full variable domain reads DTGVSQNPRHKITKRGQNVTFRCDPISEHNRLYWYRQTLGQGPEFLTYFQNEAQLEKSRLLSDRFSAERPKGSFSTLEIQRTEQGDSAMYLCASSWADRGPYEQYFGPGTRLTVT.